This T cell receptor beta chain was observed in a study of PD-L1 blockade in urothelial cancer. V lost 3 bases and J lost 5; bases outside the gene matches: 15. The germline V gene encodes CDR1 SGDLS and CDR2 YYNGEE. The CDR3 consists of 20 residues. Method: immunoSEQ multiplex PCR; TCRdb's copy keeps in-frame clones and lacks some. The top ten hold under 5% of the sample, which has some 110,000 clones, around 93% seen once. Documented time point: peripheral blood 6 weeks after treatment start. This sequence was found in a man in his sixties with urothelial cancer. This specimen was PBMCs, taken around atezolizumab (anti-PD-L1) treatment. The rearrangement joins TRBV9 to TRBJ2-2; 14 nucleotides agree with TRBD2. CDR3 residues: CASSDPLTGTSGGATGELFF. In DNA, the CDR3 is TGTGCCAGCAGCGACCCATTAACAGGGACTAGCGGGGGCGCGACCGGGGAGCTGTTTTTT.